The clone carrying this T cell receptor (beta chain) was seen a few times. As yet, its antigen is unknown. Its ends do not fully match the called genes, so a read error is possible. This entry comes from a study of read filtering for tumor transcriptome and immune sequencing. Study-level background: Whole-transcriptome libraries were prepared after DNase treatment.

The CDR3 is 15 amino acids. The library was built from 400 to 500 ng RNA with molecular barcoded adaptors for alpha/delta and beta/gamma chains. TCRdb used MiXCR to reprocess the reads, holding one entry per CDR3 protein. Seen here are 94,000 or so distinct CDR3 sequences, 12% observed once, and the top ten hold about 15%. Study observations and caveats: RNA-seq captured clonotypes less deeply and reliably than IR-seq. This fraction held mixed bone marrow immune cells after CD138-negative sorting. IR-seq and RNA-seq agreed better without single-read clonotypes.

The TCR sequence derives from a donor aged 40 or over with multiple myeloma. The material sequenced was a population of CD138-negative cells sorted from bone marrow. The rearrangement uses TRBV12-3 or TRBV12-4 and TRBJ2-1; 8 nucleotides agree with TRBD1. CDR3 protein: CAISLGRGHYNEQFF. CDR3 sequence (DNA): TGTGCCATCAGTTTAGGCAGGGGGCACTACAATGAGCAGTTCTTC.